This T cell receptor (beta chain) was profiled in a study of blood T cells in healthy people across ages. Germline CDR1 reads SGDLS; CDR2 reads YYNGEE. The CDR3 loop spans 14 amino acids. Trimming cost V 3 bases and J 12 bases, with 19 bases left between them. The authors ran a second PCR of 7 to 11 cycles using a sample-barcoded 5' primer and a J-beta primer mix. TCRdb itself ran the 5' RACE reads through MiXCR, one entry per CDR3 protein. Counted here are 870,000 or so distinct CDR3 sequences, 29% occurring once; the ten biggest clones make up roughly a sixth. The table lists this clonotype with many counts.

Sequenced input: blood. The clonotype was recovered from an elderly woman in good health. The chain is built from TRBV9 and TRBJ2-1; D is perhaps TRBD1 (7 bases). The chain's CDR3 is CASSGGTAPGVQFF. CDR3 in DNA: TGTGCCAGCAGCGGTGGGACAGCCCCGGGGGTGCAGTTCTTC.